The 25 T cell receptor beta chains in this list originate from one sample, sequenced in a study of spatial heterogeneity in lung cancer. Each CDR3 protein gets one entry after TCRdb re-called the 5' RACE reads with MiXCR. The sample includes around 110,000 distinct CDR3 sequences, over 9% of them seen just once. Time point indicated: blood at routine non-recurrence follow-up after resection. Unsorted whole RNA from tumor, nontumor lung or frozen PBMC underwent sequencing. This specimen was PBMCs, taken at follow-up. The source of these receptors is a male donor with early-stage non-small cell lung cancer.

This clonotype was counted only a few times. The genes are TRBV20-1 and TRBJ1-3; TRBD1 matches at 7 bases. Germline CDR1 reads DFQATT; CDR2 reads SNEGSKA (reference sequence). V shed 5 bases and J 0 bases; nucleotides not matched to a gene: 10. The CDR3 is 16 residues long. The CDR3 coding sequence is TGCAGTGCTGACGCCGGGACAGCGTACTCTGGAAACACCATATATTTT. Its translation: CSADAGTAYSGNTIYF.

This clonotype was found many times. The V call is TRBV11-1, the J call TRBJ2-2; 8 positions match TRBD1. In germline, CDR1 is SGHAT, CDR2 FQDESV (reference sequence). CDR3 size: 14 residues. Trimming at V came to 2 bases and at J to 5 bases, leaving 1 base not matched to a gene. The DNA for the CDR3 is TGTGCCAGCAGCTTACGACAGGGGACCGGGGAGCTGTTTTTT. As protein: CASSLRQGTGELFF.

The rearrangement joins TRBV4-1 to TRBJ2-1; TRBD1 aligns across 8 bases. CDR1 and CDR2 from the germline V gene are MGHRA and YSYEKL. Germline trimming cut 6 bases from V and 2 bases from J; bases unmatched to any gene: 6. The length of the CDR3 is 15 residues. The CDR3 sequence is CASSAAGQAYNEQFF. The CDR3 DNA reads TGCGCCAGCAGTGCCGCGGGACAGGCCTACAATGAGCAGTTCTTC.

There are many counts of this clonotype. This rearrangement joins TRBV27 to TRBJ2-7, with unresolved D. The CDR3 covers 16 residues. Looked up from germline, CDR1 is MNHEY and CDR2 is SMNVEV (reference sequence). The germline V and J ends were trimmed by 8 bases and 0 bases, with 20 bases remaining between them. CDR3 DNA sequence: TGTGCCAGCTCCGCCCAGATTAGACAAGCCTCCTACGAGCAGTACTTC. This gives the protein CASSAQIRQASYEQYF.

This clonotype turned up a few times. The V call is TRBV4-1, the J call TRBJ2-1, with 9 bases fitting TRBD2. The V and J ends lost 0 bases and 4 bases, in that order; junction bases with no gene match: 4. Germline-derived CDR1 and CDR2 are MGHRA and YSYEKL. The CDR3 consists of 16 residues. CDR3 coding DNA: TGCGCCAGCAGCCAAGAGTCAGCGGGGGGATACAATGAGCAGTTCTTC. It is translated as CASSQESAGGYNEQFF.

The chain combines TRBV10-1 with TRBJ1-1, with D uncertain. The germline V gene has CDR1 WNHNN and CDR2 SYGVQD (reference sequence). The CDR3 covers 15 residues. V shed 0 bases and J shed 4 bases, with 12 bases lying between them. The CDR3 sequence: CASSESSGVSTEAFF. The CDR3 nucleotides read TGCGCCAGCAGTGAGTCGAGTGGAGTCAGCACTGAAGCTTTCTTT.

This clonotype was observed many times. V usage is TRBV9 and J usage is TRBJ2-6, with D hard to call. This CDR3 is 12 amino acids long. Germline values: CDR1 SGDLS, CDR2 YYNGEE. Trimming removed 4 bases at V and 1 base at J, with 0 bases between. The chain's CDR3 is CASSSGANVLTF. CDR3 DNA sequence: TGTGCCAGCAGCTCTGGGGCCAACGTCCTGACTTTC.

This clonotype was observed a few times. CDR3 coding DNA: TGTGCCAGCAGTGCGGAGGCTTATAATTCACCCCTCCACTTT. Its translation: CASSAEAYNSPLHF. V is TRBV2 and J is TRBJ1-6; no reliable D call. Per the germline V gene, CDR1 is SNHLY and CDR2 is FYNNEI. The CDR3 is 14 amino acids. The V end was cut by 4 bases, the J end by 4 bases, with 8 bases between.

V is TRBV7-9 and J is TRBJ2-1, with D possibly TRBD1 on 5 matching bases. V lost 5 bases, J lost 5 bases, and 13 bases lay in between. Germline CDR1 is SEHNR and CDR2 is FQNEAQ (reference sequence). CDR3 length: 14 residues. The CDR3 loop reads CASSQGRAHNEQFF. The CDR3 DNA reads TGTGCCAGCAGCCAGGGAAGGGCACACAATGAGCAGTTCTTC. Full variable domain (rest looked up from reference TRBV7-9 and TRBJ2-1): DTGVSQNPRHKITKRGQNVTFRCDPISEHNRLYWYRQTLGQGPEFLTYFQNEAQLEKSRLLSDRFSAERPKGSFSTLEIQRTEQGDSAMYLCASSQGRAHNEQFFGPGTRLTVL.

This clonotype came up many times. In DNA form, the CDR3 reads TGTGCCAGCAGCGGGGGTTCATCTGGAAACACCATATATTTT. It specifies CASSGGSSGNTIYF. The chain joins TRBV9 to TRBJ1-3; D is undetermined. Germline V gives CDR1 SGDLS, CDR2 YYNGEE. The CDR3 totals 14 residues. V was shortened by 3 bases and J by 1 base, with 8 bases between the two germline ends.

This chain connects TRBV10-1 to TRBJ1-1; TRBD1 matches 11 bases. The CDR3 contains 16 residues. V shed 8 bases and J 4 bases; nucleotides not matched to a gene: 12. Germline V lookup: CDR1 WNHNN, CDR2 SYGVQD (reference sequence). The CDR3 protein is CASSTGTGGRGTEAFF. The CDR3, as DNA: TGCGCCAGCTCTACCGGGACAGGGGGTCGGGGCACTGAAGCTTTCTTT.

There are a few counts of this clonotype. V usage is TRBV20-1 and J usage is TRBJ1-5; TRBD1 is a possible D gene (6 bases). CDR1 DFQATT and CDR2 SNEGSKA come from the germline V gene (reference sequence). CDR3 length equals 14 residues. The germline V and J ends were trimmed by 0 bases and 4 bases, with 10 bases remaining between them. In nucleotides, the CDR3 is TGCAGTGCTAGAGAGGACAGTTCTAATCAGCCCCAGCATTTT. This sequence encodes CSAREDSSNQPQHF.

This chain joins TRBV12-3 or TRBV12-4 and TRBJ2-3; D ambiguous. Between the trimmed V and J ends, which lost 7 bases and 4 bases, there was a span of 9 bases. The CDR3 sequence is 12 residues long. The CDR3 sequence is CASTEESDTQYF. The CDR3 bases are TGTGCCAGCACCGAAGAATCAGATACGCAGTATTTT.

The chain links TRBV27 to TRBJ2-7; D is possibly TRBD1 (6 bases). In germline, CDR1 is MNHEY, CDR2 SMNVEV (reference sequence). This CDR3 comprises 15 residues. Trimming shortened V by 2 bases and J by 2 bases, and 13 bases separated the two germline ends. DNA of the CDR3: TGTGCCAGCAGTTTAAGGGCAGGGGCAGCCTACGAGCAGTACTTC. Its protein product is CASSLRAGAAYEQYF.

The V call is TRBV11-2, the J call TRBJ2-1, with 14 bases fitting TRBD2. Germline lookup yields CDR1 SGHAT and CDR2 FQNNGV. V shed 1 base and J 10 bases; nucleotides not matched to a gene: 0. The CDR3 contains 14 residues. Written as DNA, the CDR3 is TGTGCCAGCAGCTTAGGGACTAGCGGGGGGGAGCAGTTCTTC. This translates into CASSLGTSGGEQFF.

This clonotype was seen a few times. This chain connects TRBV12-3 or TRBV12-4 to TRBJ1-5; 7 bases are shared with TRBD1. The CDR3 runs to 16 residues. J gave up 1 base and V 7 bases, and 10 bases lay outside the gene matches. The CDR3 nucleotides are TGTGCCAGCATCCCACGACAGGGCCTAAGCAATCAGCCCCAGCATTTT. Its translation: CASIPRQGLSNQPQHF.

This clonotype was found many times. The chain recombines TRBV9 with TRBJ2-7; D unclear. This CDR3 spans 14 amino acids. With 3 bases removed from V and 0 bases from J, the gap between germline ends came to 10 bases. Germline CDR1 and CDR2: SGDLS and YYNGEE. DNA of the CDR3: TGTGCCAGCAGCGCAGACCCATTCTCCTACGAGCAGTACTTC. This translates into CASSADPFSYEQYF.

The chain has TRBV20-1 and TRBJ2-3, with D tentatively TRBD2 (5 bases). This CDR3 spans 15 amino acids. Trimming stripped 0 bases from V and 0 bases from J, with 10 bases between. Germline V lookup: CDR1 DFQATT, CDR2 SNEGSKA (reference sequence). CDR3 loop: CSARDPRTSTDTQYF. CDR3 nucleotide sequence: TGCAGTGCTAGAGATCCCCGGACTAGCACAGATACGCAGTATTTT.

The chain has TRBV7-4 and TRBJ2-1; 10 nucleotides agree with TRBD2. The V and J ends lost 4 bases and 6 bases, in that order; junction bases with no gene match: 9. Germline values: CDR1 SGHVT, CDR2 SQSDAQ. This CDR3 comprises 16 residues. DNA of the CDR3: TGTGCCAGCAGCTACCCTAGCGGGGGATTGTGCAATGAGCAGTTCTTC. It translates to CASSYPSGGLCNEQFF.

To note about this clonotype: This may be a read error, as it is one base from a much larger clone. V usage is TRBV5-1 and J usage is TRBJ2-1, with 10 positions matching TRBD2. The CDR3 has 15 residues. Germline V gene sequence: CDR1 SGHRS, CDR2 YFSETQ. CDR3 protein: CVSSLSGRAYNEQFF. CDR3 DNA: TGCGTCAGCAGCTTGAGCGGGAGGGCCTACAATGAGCAGTTCTTC. Drawing the rest from reference TRBV5-1 and TRBJ2-1, the complete variable domain is KAGVTQTPRYLIKTRGQQVTLSCSPISGHRSVSWYQQTPGQGLQFLFEYFSETQRNKGNFPGRFSGRQFSNSRSEMNVSTLELGDSALYLCVSSLSGRAYNEQFFGPGTRLTVL.

This rearrangement joins TRBV20-1 to TRBJ2-1; unclear D gene. With 6 bases removed from V and 9 bases from J, the gap between germline ends came to 15 bases. The V gene's germline CDR1 is DFQATT and CDR2 SNEGSKA (reference sequence). The CDR3 length is 12 residues. DNA of the CDR3: TGCAGTGCCATCCCTGGGCGCCTTGAGCAGTTCTTC. Its translation: CSAIPGRLEQFF.

The chain combines TRBV18 with TRBJ2-7; TRBD1 agrees at 8 bases. The germline V gene has CDR1 KGHSH and CDR2 LQKENI. This CDR3 is 18 amino acids long. J was trimmed by 0 bases and V by 3 bases; bases with no gene match: 13. The CDR3 region is CASSPGRGRSKSSYEQYF. The CDR3 region has the DNA TGTGCCAGCTCACCGGGCAGGGGGCGAAGTAAGAGCTCCTACGAGCAGTACTTC.

This clonotype was seen a few times. V and J are TRBV12-3 or TRBV12-4 and TRBJ2-4; 7 bases line up with TRBD1. With 0 bases clipped from V and 12 bases from J, the junction kept 2 bases outside the gene matches. This CDR3 has 12 residues. The CDR3 reads CASSLAGTAQYF. CDR3 coding DNA: TGTGCCAGCAGTTTAGCCGGGACAGCTCAGTACTTC.

The V call is TRBV6-1, the J call TRBJ2-7, with D perhaps matching TRBD1 or TRBD2 (5 bases each). Trimming removed 4 bases at V and 4 bases at J, with 20 bases between. CDR1 and CDR2 (germline): MNHNS, SASEGT. This CDR3 is built from 16 residues. Here the CDR3 reads CASSVRGTITSYEQYF. CDR3 in DNA: TGTGCCAGCAGTGTTCGAGGGACCATTACTTCATACGAGCAGTACTTC.

The J gene is TRBJ2-7, the V gene TRBV18; 11 bases fit TRBD2. Looked up from germline, CDR1 is KGHSH and CDR2 is LQKENI. Trimming cost V 3 bases and J 3 bases; bases outside gene matches: 1. The CDR3 has 14 residues. This CDR3 is CASSPTSGDYEQYF. As DNA, the CDR3 is TGTGCCAGCTCACCGACTAGCGGGGACTACGAGCAGTACTTC.